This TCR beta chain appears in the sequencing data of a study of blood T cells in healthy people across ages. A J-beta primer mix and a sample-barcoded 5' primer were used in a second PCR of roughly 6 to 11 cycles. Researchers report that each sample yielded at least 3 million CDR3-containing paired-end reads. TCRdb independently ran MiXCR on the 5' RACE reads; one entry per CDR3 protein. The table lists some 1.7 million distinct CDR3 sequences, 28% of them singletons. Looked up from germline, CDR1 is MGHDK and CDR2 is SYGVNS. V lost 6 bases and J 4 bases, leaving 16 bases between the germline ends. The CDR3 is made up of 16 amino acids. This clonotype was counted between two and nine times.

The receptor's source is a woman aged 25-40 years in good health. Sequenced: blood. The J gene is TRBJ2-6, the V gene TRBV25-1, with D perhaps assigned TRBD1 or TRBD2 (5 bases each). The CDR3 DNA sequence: TGTGCCAGCAGCAAGATCGGGGCGGAAGGGGCCAACGTCCTGACTTTC. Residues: CASSKIGAEGANVLTF.